Listed below are T cell receptor beta chains from one sample, sequenced in a study of blood T cell repertoires in COVID-19. Only in-frame clones appear in the TCRdb table, and some are missing; sequencing was by immunoSEQ multiplex PCR. The repertoire holds around 70,000 clones, with more than 70% as singletons. Sequencing was performed on peripheral blood. Source of these receptors: a man aged 50 to 60 with COVID-19, enrolled during active disease. Each CDR3 is given with its conserved first and last residue. Fields, in order: clone size, J gene, V gene, D gene, CDR3 protein, CDR3 DNA. A D gene is named only where the DNA matches it firmly. Size tells how often a clone was seen (once, few, many) or the class of an expanded clone, and some rows leave it out.

>once|TRBJ2-7|TRBV21-1|-
CASSKEVSGSSYEQYF
TGTGCCAGCAGCAAAGAAGTTAGCGGGAGCTCCTACGAGCAGTACTTC
>-|TRBJ2-1|TRBV27|TRBD2
CASSLGLAGVSYNEQFF
TGTGCCAGCAGCCTTGGACTAGCGGGAGTATCCTACAATGAGCAGTTCTTC
>-|TRBJ2-3|TRBV27|-
CASSLSGGYGTDTQYF
TGTGCCAGCAGTTTATCAGGAGGGTATGGAACAGATACGCAGTATTTT
>-|TRBJ2-2|TRBV5-6|TRBD1
CASSEAGTGTGELFF
TGTGCCAGCAGCGAAGCCGGGACAGGGACCGGGGAGCTGTTTTTT
>-|TRBJ2-5|TRBV6-5|-
CASSYSRWLPQTQYF
TGTGCCAGCAGTTACTCGAGGTGGCTCCCCCAGACCCAGTACTTC
>once|TRBJ2-4|TRBV11-2|TRBD2
CASRRLAGKNIQYF
TGTGCCAGCAGACGACTAGCGGGTAAAAACATTCAGTACTTC
>-|TRBJ2-1|TRBV24-1|TRBD2
CATSDPATSGSHYNEQFF
TGTGCCACCAGTGACCCCGCGACTAGCGGGAGTCACTACAATGAGCAGTTCTTC
>-|TRBJ2-2|TRBV29-1|TRBD2
CSARLAGVTGELFF
TGCAGCGCCCGACTAGCGGGAGTCACCGGGGAGCTGTTTTTT
>-|TRBJ2-2|TRBV18|-
CASSPRGSANTGELFF
TGTGCCAGCTCACCAAGAGGCTCGGCGAACACCGGGGAGCTGTTTTTT
>-|TRBJ2-3|TRBV7-9|TRBD2
CASSLSAGGTDTQYF
TGTGCCAGCAGCTTAAGCGCGGGAGGCACAGATACGCAGTATTTT
>-|TRBJ1-1|TRBV2|TRBD1
CASGQELVAFF
TGTGCCAGTGGACAGGAGCTGGTAGCTTTCTTT
>-|TRBJ2-5|TRBV21-1|-
CASGQGETQYF
TGTGCCAGCGGGCAGGGAGAGACCCAGTACTTC
>-|TRBJ2-1|TRBV5-8|-
CASSWDSVDEQFF
TGTGCCAGCAGCTGGGACTCCGTGGATGAGCAGTTCTTC
>once|TRBJ1-4|TRBV6-5|-
CASRQEGMKKLFF
TGTGCCAGCCGACAAGAGGGAATGAAAAAACTGTTTTTT
>-|TRBJ1-2|TRBV6-5|TRBD1
CASSYAMTGVGYTF
TGTGCCAGCAGTTACGCAATGACAGGGGTGGGCTACACCTTC
>many|TRBJ1-1|TRBV20-1|TRBD1
CSASWDRNTEAFF
TGCAGTGCTAGTTGGGACAGGAACACTGAAGCTTTCTTT
>-|TRBJ1-1|TRBV11-1|-
CASSFRGGGNTEAFF
TGTGCCAGCAGCTTCCGGGGGGGCGGAAACACTGAAGCTTTCTTT
>-|TRBJ1-5|TRBV5-6|TRBD1
CASSSGGTGTQPQHF
TGTGCCAGCAGCTCAGGGGGGACAGGGACTCAGCCCCAGCATTTT
>few|TRBJ1-5|TRBV5-6|TRBD1
CASSWTGGGGNQPQHF
TGTGCCAGCAGCTGGACAGGGGGGGGCGGCAATCAGCCCCAGCATTTT
>-|TRBJ1-2|TRBV11-2|-
CASSLDRGRNYGYTF
TGTGCCAGCAGCTTAGACAGGGGACGGAACTATGGCTACACCTTC
>-|TRBJ1-2|TRBV5-5|-
CASSLGTRTLANYGYTF
TGTGCCAGCAGCTTGGGGACACGTACCTTAGCTAACTATGGCTACACCTTC
>-|TRBJ2-5|TRBV3-1/TRBV3-2|-
CASSQALPETQYF
TGTGCCAGCAGCCAAGCCCTCCCGGAGACCCAGTACTTC
>-|TRBJ1-6|TRBV25-1|-
CASSEAPFSYNSPLHF
TGTGCCAGCAGTGAGGCTCCCTTCTCCTATAATTCACCCCTCCACTTT
>-|TRBJ2-7|TRBV15|TRBD2
CATSTRTSGRAYEQYF
TGTGCCACCAGCACTAGGACTAGCGGGAGAGCCTACGAGCAGTACTTC
>few|TRBJ1-4|TRBV4-1|-
CASSPRWGGGSAQNEKLFF
TGCGCCAGCAGCCCCCGATGGGGAGGAGGGTCGGCTCAAAATGAAAAACTGTTTTTT
>once|TRBJ2-7|TRBV28|TRBD1
CASSSPWTGRSYEQYF
TGTGCCAGCAGTTCCCCCTGGACAGGGAGGTCCTACGAGCAGTACTTC
>-|TRBJ2-5|TRBV30|-
CAWSVLELETQYF
TGTGCCTGGAGTGTACTAGAGCTAGAGACCCAGTACTTC
>-|TRBJ1-2|TRBV28|-
CASSLAGQYNGYTF
TGTGCCAGCAGTTTGGCAGGGCAATACAATGGCTACACCTTC
>once|TRBJ2-7|TRBV28|-
CASMERAVTYEQYF
TGTGCCAGCATGGAGCGGGCCGTAACCTACGAGCAGTACTTC
>-|TRBJ1-6|TRBV4-2|-
CASSQAPGNNSPLHF
TGTGCCAGCAGCCAAGCGCCGGGAAATAATTCACCCCTCCACTTT
>-|TRBJ1-1|TRBV28|TRBD1
CASSYNSGGWTEAFF
TGTGCCAGCAGTTATAATTCAGGGGGCTGGACTGAAGCTTTCTTT
>-|TRBJ1-1|TRBV11-2|-
CASSPRIGTTNTEAFF
TGTGCCAGCAGCCCAAGAATTGGGACAACGAACACTGAAGCTTTCTTT
>-|TRBJ1-6|TRBV2|-
CASSPGSPLHF
TGTGCCAGCTCGCCGGGGTCACCCCTCCACTTT
>-|TRBJ2-5|TRBV18|TRBD2
CASSPGVAGRRETQYF
TGTGCCAGCTCACCAGGGGTAGCGGGAAGACGAGAGACCCAGTACTTC
>once|TRBJ1-5|TRBV19|-
CASSIFGRGQPQHF
TGTGCCAGTAGTATTTTTGGGCGGGGTCAGCCCCAGCATTTT
>-|TRBJ1-1|TRBV19|-
CASSPDKNTEAFF
TGTGCCAGTAGTCCTGACAAGAACACTGAAGCTTTCTTT
>-|TRBJ2-3|TRBV30|-
CAWTIRWGAYEAGSADTQYF
TGTGCCTGGACCATTCGGTGGGGGGCGTACGAAGCGGGGAGCGCAGATACGCAGTATTTT